Below, 9 T cell receptor beta chains from the same sample are listed, as sequenced in a study of memory CD4+ T cells and cytomegalovirus serostatus. Single viable CD3+CD4+CD8-CD45RO+ cells were sorted as the memory CD4+ T cells. The assay was immunoSEQ multiplex PCR, and TCRdb's table has in-frame clones only and misses some. The sample holds some 66,000 clones, roughly three quarters seen once. The sample was memory CD4+ T cells from blood. The origin of the receptors is an adult in good health and CMV-seropositive.

The V gene is TRBV18, the J gene TRBJ2-7, with 9 nucleotides matching TRBD1. Germline loops: CDR1 KGHSH, CDR2 LQKENI. Trimming removed 6 bases from V and 1 base from J; junction bases left unmatched: 4. CDR3 length: 14 amino acids. CDR3 coding DNA: TGTGCCAGCTCCGGGACAGGGCAGTCCTACGAGCAGTACTTC. This codes for CASSGTGQSYEQYF.

The rearrangement links TRBV7-3 to TRBJ1-2; 7 bases align to TRBD1. V lost 8 bases to trimming and J lost 4 bases; unmatched junction nucleotides: 4. This CDR3 spans 12 amino acids. Per the germline V gene, CDR1 is SGHTA and CDR2 is FQGTGA. The CDR3 DNA is TGTGCCAGCGACGGGACAGCCTATGGCTACACCTTC. This encodes CASDGTAYGYTF.

The rearrangement links TRBV7-2 to TRBJ1-5; D not resolved. CDR1 and CDR2 from the germline V gene are SGHTA and FQGNSA. V lost 5 bases and J lost 9, with 14 bases in between. The CDR3 is 13 amino acids. CDR3 residues: CASSQTHQGPQHF. CDR3 nucleotide sequence: TGTGCCAGCAGCCAGACTCATCAAGGGCCCCAGCATTTT.

This clone was observed a handful of times. The chain joins TRBV7-9 to TRBJ1-2, with D uncertain. Germline CDR1 reads SEHNR; CDR2 reads FQNEAQ (reference sequence). The CDR3 has 12 residues. V was cut by 1 base and J by 8 bases, with 8 bases left in between. DNA of the CDR3: TGTGCCAGCAGCTTAGTCGGGGTAGGCTACACCTTC. This encodes CASSLVGVGYTF.

This clone was picked up one time. CDR3 region: CASSQLQGGFGTGELFF. CDR3 bases: TGTGCCAGCAGCCAACTCCAGGGGGGGTTTGGCACCGGGGAGCTGTTTTTT. This chain connects TRBV9 to TRBJ2-2; possibly TRBD1 or TRBD2 for D (7 bases each). Germline loops: CDR1 SGDLS, CDR2 YYNGEE. The CDR3 has 17 amino acids. The V gene lost 4 bases and the J gene lost 4 bases, with 20 bases spanning the gap. The whole variable domain, remainder taken from reference TRBV9 and TRBJ2-2, is DSGVTQTPKHLITATGQRVTLRCSPRSGDLSVYWYQQSLDQGLQFLIQYYNGEERAKGNILERFSAQQFPDLHSELNLSSLELGDSALYFCASSQLQGGFGTGELFFGEGSRLTVL.

The table lists this clone with a count of one. This chain links TRBV15 with TRBJ2-3, with D perhaps matching TRBD1 (6 bases). V shed 2 bases and J shed 1 base, with 13 bases lying between them. The CDR3 totals 16 residues. CDR1 is LNHNV, CDR2 YYDKDF, per germline (reference sequence). In DNA, the CDR3 is TGTGCCACCAGCAGAACCCAGGGGCAAGGCACAGATACGCAGTATTTT. It translates to CATSRTQGQGTDTQYF. Complete variable domain (other parts from reference TRBV15 and TRBJ2-3): DAMVIQNPRYQVTQFGKPVTLSCSQTLNHNVMYWYQQKSSQAPKLLFHYYDKDFNNEADTPDNFQSRRPNTSFCFLDIRSPGLGDTAMYLCATSRTQGQGTDTQYFGPGTRLTVL.

This clone has just one count. The chain has TRBV30 and TRBJ1-1, with a tentative D call TRBD1 (5 bases). CDR1 is GTSNPN and CDR2 is SVGIG in the germline V gene (reference sequence). CDR3 length equals 11 residues. Deletions cut 0 bases from V and 8 bases from J, with 7 bases between. This CDR3 reads CAWSVRGEAFF. In DNA, the CDR3 is TGTGCCTGGAGTGTAAGGGGCGAAGCTTTCTTT.

This clone came up a few times. V gene TRBV6-1 combines with J gene TRBJ2-2; TRBD2 agrees at 10 bases. CDR3 length equals 14 residues. With V trimmed by 7 bases and J by 8 bases, 7 bases remained unmatched. Germline CDR1 reads MNHNS; CDR2 reads SASEGT. The CDR3 here is CASNRLAGRGELFF. CDR3 nucleotides: TGTGCCAGCAATAGACTAGCGGGTAGGGGGGAGCTGTTTTTT.

The rearrangement joins TRBV14 to TRBJ2-3, with 8 bases lining up with TRBD1. The CDR3 is made up of 17 amino acids. V was pared by 0 bases and J by 2 bases, with 7 bases of the junction left unmatched. Germline CDR1 SGHDN, CDR2 FVKESK. The CDR3 loop is CASSQDSGGTYTDTQYF. CDR3 DNA: TGTGCCAGCAGCCAAGATTCAGGGGGCACGTACACAGATACGCAGTATTTT.